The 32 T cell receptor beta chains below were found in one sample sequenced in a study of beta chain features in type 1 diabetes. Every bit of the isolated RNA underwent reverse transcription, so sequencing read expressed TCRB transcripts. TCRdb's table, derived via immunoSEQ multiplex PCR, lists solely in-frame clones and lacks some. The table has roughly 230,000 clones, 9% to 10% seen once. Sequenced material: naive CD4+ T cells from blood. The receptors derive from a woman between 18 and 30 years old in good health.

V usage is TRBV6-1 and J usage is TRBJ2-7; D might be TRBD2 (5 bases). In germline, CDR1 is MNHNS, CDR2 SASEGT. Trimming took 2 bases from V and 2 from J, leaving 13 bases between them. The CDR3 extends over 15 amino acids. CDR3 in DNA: TGTGCCAGCAGTGAAAGAGGGCCCTATACCTACGAGCAGTACTTC. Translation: CASSERGPYTYEQYF.

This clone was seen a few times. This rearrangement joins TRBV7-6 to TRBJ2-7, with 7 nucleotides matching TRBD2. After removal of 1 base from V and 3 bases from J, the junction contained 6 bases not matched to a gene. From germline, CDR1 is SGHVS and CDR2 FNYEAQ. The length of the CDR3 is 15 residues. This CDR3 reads CASSLEGRAFYEQYF. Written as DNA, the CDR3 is TGTGCCAGCAGCTTAGAGGGGAGGGCATTCTACGAGCAGTACTTC.

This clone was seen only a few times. CDR3 coding DNA: TGTGCCAGCAGTGATAGGGCGGGGACAGCCTGGACTAGCACAGATACGCAGTATTTT. Translating it yields CASSDRAGTAWTSTDTQYF. V usage is TRBV2 and J usage is TRBJ2-3; a weak D match, TRBD1 (7 bases). Germline loops: CDR1 SNHLY, CDR2 FYNNEI. Trimming shortened V by 3 bases and J by 0 bases, and 22 bases separated the two germline ends. This CDR3 spans 19 amino acids.

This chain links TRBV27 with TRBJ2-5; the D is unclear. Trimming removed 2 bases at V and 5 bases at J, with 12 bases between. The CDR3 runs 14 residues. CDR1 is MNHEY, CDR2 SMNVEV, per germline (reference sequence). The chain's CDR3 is CASSLNRRPETQYF. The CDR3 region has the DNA TGTGCCAGCAGTTTAAACCGCAGGCCCGAGACCCAGTACTTC.

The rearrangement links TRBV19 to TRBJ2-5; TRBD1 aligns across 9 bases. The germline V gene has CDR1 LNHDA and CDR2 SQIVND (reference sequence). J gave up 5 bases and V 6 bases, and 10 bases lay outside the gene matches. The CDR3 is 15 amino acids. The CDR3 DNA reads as TGTGCCAGTAGCCCCGGACAGGGGTTGCGGGAGACCCAGTACTTC. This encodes CASSPGQGLRETQYF.

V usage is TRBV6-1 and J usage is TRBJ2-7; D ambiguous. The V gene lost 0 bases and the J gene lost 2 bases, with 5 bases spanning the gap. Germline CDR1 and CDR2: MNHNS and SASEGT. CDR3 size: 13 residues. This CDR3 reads CASSEASPYEQYF. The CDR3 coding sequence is TGTGCCAGCAGTGAAGCTAGCCCCTACGAGCAGTACTTC.

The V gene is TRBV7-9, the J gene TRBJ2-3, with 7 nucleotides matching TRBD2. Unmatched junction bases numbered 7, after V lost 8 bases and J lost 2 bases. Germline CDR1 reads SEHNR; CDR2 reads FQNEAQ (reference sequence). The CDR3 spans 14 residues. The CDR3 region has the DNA TGTGCCAGCCGAATAGGGAGGGACACAGATACGCAGTATTTT. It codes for CASRIGRDTDTQYF.

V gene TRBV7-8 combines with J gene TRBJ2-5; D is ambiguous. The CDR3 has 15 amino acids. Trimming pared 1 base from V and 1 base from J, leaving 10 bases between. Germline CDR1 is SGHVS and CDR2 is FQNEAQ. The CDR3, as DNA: TGTGCCAGCAGCTTAGTATCAGAATCCCAAGAGACCCAGTACTTC. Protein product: CASSLVSESQETQYF.

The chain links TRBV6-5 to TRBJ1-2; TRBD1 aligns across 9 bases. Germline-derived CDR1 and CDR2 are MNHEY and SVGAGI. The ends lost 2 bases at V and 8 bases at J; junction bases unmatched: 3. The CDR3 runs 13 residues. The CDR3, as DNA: TGTGCCAGCAGTTACGACAGGGGGTTGGGCTACACCTTC. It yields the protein CASSYDRGLGYTF.

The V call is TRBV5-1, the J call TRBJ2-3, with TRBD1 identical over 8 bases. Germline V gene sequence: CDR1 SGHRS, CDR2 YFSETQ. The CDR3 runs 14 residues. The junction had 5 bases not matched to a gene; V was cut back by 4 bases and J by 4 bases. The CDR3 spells CASSPGTGPDTQYF. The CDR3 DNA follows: TGCGCCAGCAGCCCGGGGACAGGCCCAGATACGCAGTATTTT.

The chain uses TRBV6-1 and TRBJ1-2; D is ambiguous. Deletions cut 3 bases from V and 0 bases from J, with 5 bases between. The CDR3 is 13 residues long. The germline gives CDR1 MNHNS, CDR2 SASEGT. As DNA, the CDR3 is TGTGCCAGCAGTGAGGAGTCTAACTATGGCTACACCTTC. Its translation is CASSEESNYGYTF.

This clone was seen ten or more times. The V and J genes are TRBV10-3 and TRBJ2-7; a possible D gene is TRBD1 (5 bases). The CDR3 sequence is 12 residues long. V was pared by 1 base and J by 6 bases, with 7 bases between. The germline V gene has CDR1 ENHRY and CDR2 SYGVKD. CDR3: CAISEFQGEQYF. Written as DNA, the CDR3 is TGTGCCATCAGTGAGTTCCAGGGCGAGCAGTACTTC.

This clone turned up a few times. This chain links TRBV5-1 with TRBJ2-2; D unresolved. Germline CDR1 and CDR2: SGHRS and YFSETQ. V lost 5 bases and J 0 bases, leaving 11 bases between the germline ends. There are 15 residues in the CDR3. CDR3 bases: TGCGCCAGCAGTTCAGGCTTGGCGAACACCGGGGAGCTGTTTTTT. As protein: CASSSGLANTGELFF.

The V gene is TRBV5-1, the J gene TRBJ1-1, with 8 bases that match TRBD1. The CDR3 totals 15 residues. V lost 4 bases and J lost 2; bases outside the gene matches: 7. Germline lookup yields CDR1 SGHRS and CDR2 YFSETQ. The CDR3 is CASSDYRGGNTEAFF. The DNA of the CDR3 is TGCGCCAGCAGCGACTACAGGGGGGGAAACACTGAAGCTTTCTTT.

The CDR3, as DNA: TGTGCCTGGAGTCACACTAGCGGGGGGTTGTACGAGCAGTACTTC. Translation gives CAWSHTSGGLYEQYF. This chain connects TRBV30 to TRBJ2-7; TRBD2 agrees at 12 bases. Germline-derived CDR1 and CDR2 are GTSNPN and SVGIG (reference sequence). The length of the CDR3 is 15 residues. With 2 bases clipped from V and 4 bases from J, the junction kept 6 bases outside the gene matches. Using reference TRBV30 and TRBJ2-7 for the parts outside the CDR3, the full variable domain is SQTIHQWPATLVQPVGSPLSLECTVEGTSNPNLYWYRQAAGRGLQLLFYSVGIGQISSEVPQNLSASRPQDRQFILSSKKLLLSDSGFYLCAWSHTSGGLYEQYFGPGTRLTVT.

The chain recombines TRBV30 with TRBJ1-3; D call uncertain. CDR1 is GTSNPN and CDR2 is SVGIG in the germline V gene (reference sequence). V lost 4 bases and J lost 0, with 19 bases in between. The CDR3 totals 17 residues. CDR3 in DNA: TGTGCCTGGACCCCCACCCGGCCAGGTAGCTCTGGAAACACCATATATTTT. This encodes CAWTPTRPGSSGNTIYF.

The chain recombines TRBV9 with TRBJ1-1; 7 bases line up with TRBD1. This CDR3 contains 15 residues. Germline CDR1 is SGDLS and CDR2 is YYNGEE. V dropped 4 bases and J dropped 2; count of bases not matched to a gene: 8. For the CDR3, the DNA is TGTGCCAGCAGCCCTCCGGGGACAGTAAACACTGAAGCTTTCTTT. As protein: CASSPPGTVNTEAFF.

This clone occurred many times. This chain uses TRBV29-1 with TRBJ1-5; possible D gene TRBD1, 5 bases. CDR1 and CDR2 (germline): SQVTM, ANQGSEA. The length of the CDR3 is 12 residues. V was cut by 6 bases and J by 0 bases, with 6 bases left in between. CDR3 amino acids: CSVQDSNQPQHF. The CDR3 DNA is TGCAGCGTACAGGATAGCAATCAGCCCCAGCATTTT. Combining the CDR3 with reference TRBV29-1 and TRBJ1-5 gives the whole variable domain SAVISQKPSRDICQRGTSLTIQCQVDSQVTMMFWYRQQPGQSLTLIATANQGSEATYESGFVIDKFPISRPNLTFSTLTVSNMSPEDSSIYLCSVQDSNQPQHFGDGTRLSIL.

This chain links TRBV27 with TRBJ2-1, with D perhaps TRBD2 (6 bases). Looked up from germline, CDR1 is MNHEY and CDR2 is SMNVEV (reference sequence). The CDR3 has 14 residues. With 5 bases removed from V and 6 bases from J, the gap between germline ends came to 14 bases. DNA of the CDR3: TGTGCCAGCAGTCCAACACTAGCAGTCAATGAGCAGTTCTTC. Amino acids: CASSPTLAVNEQFF.

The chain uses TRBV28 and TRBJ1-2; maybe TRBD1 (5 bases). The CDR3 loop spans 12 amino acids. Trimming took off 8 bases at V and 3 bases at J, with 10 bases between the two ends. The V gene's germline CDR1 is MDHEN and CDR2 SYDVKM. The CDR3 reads CASHTGDYGYTF. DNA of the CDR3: TGTGCCAGCCACACAGGTGACTATGGCTACACCTTC.

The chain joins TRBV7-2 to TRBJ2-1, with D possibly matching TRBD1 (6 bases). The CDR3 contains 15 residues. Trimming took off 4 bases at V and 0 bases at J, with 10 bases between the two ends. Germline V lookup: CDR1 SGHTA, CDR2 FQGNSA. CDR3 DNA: TGTGCCAGCAGCTCCGGACAGAGCTCCTACAATGAGCAGTTCTTC. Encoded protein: CASSSGQSSYNEQFF.

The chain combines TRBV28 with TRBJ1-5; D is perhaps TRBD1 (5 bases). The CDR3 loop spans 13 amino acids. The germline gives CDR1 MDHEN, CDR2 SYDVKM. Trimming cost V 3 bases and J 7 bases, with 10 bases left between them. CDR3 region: CASSFQGRQPQHF. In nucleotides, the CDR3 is TGTGCCAGCAGTTTCCAGGGTCGCCAGCCCCAGCATTTT.

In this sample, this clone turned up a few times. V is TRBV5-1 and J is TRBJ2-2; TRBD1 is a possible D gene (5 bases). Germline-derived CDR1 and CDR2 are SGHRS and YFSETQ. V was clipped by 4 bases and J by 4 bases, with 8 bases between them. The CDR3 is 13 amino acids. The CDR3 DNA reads TGCGCCAGCAGCCAGGGCTCCACCGGGGAGCTGTTTTTT. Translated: CASSQGSTGELFF.

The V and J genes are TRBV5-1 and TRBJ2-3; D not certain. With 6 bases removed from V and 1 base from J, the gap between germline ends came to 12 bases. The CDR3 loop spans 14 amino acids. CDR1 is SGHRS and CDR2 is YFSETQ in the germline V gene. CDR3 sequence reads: CASNSVAGTDTQYF. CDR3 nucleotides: TGCGCCAGCAATTCGGTAGCCGGCACAGATACGCAGTATTTT.

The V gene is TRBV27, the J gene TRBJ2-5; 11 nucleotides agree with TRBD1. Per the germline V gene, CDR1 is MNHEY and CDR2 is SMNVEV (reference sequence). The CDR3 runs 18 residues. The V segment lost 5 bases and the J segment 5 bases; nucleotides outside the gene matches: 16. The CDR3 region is CASSPTQHGQGARETQYF. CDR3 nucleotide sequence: TGTGCCAGCAGTCCAACTCAACACGGACAGGGGGCCAGGGAGACCCAGTACTTC.

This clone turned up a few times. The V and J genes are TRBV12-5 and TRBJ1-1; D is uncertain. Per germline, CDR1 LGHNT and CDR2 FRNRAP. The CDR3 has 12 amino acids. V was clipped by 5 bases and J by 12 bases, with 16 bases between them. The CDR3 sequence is CASGTDGIRSFF. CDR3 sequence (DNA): TGTGCTAGTGGTACAGACGGAATCCGATCTTTCTTT.

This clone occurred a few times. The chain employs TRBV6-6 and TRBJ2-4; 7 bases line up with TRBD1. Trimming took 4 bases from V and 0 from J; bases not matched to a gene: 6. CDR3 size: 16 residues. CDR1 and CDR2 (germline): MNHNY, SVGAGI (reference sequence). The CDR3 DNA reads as TGTGCCAGCAGTTTTCAGGGGGAAGGAGCCAAAAACATTCAGTACTTC. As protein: CASSFQGEGAKNIQYF.

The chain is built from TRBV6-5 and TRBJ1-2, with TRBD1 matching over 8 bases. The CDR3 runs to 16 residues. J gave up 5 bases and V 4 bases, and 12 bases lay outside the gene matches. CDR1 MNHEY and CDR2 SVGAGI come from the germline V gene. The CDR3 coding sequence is TGTGCCAGCAGTTGGGACTCGGACAGGGTAGGATATGGCTACACCTTC. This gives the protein CASSWDSDRVGYGYTF.

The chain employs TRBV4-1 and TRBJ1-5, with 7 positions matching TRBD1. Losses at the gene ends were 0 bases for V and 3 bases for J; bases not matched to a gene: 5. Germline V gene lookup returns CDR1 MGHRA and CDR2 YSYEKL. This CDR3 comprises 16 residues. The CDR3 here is CASSQERGQPNQPQHF. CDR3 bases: TGCGCCAGCAGCCAAGAACGGGGACAGCCCAATCAGCCCCAGCATTTT.

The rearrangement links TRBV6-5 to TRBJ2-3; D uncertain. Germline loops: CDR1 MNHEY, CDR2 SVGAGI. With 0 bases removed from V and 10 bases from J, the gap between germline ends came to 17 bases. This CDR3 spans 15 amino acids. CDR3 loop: CASSYSRGPRNAQYF. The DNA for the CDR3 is TGTGCCAGCAGTTACTCGAGAGGCCCCCGAAATGCGCAGTATTTT.

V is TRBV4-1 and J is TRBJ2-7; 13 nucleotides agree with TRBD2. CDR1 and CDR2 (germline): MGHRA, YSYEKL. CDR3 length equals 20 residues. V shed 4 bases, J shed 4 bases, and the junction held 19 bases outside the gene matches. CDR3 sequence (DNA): TGCGCCAGCAGCCCAGTTAAGGGGACTAGCGGGGCATGGCGAGGTTACGAGCAGTACTTC. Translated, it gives CASSPVKGTSGAWRGYEQYF.

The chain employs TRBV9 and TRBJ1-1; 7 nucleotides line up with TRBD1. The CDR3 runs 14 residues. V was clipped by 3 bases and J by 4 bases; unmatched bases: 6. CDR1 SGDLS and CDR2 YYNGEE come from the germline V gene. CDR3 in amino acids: CASSATDRFTEAFF. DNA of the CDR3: TGTGCCAGCAGCGCGACGGACAGGTTCACTGAAGCTTTCTTT.